Detailed here is one T cell receptor (beta chain). There is no known antigen for this receptor. No base-level quality is on record; no much larger clone is a single base apart. The immunoSEQ Assay was used to sequence TCRbeta CDR3 regions. After extraction, genomic DNA underwent amplification by bias-controlled multiplex PCR, followed by high-throughput sequencing. The study's own analysis went as follows. Collapsing and filtering of sequences were performed to quantify the absolute abundance of each unique TCRbeta CDR3 region. T cell fraction was estimated by normalizing TCRbeta template counts to usable DNA, which was measured by amplifying reference genes present in all nucleated cells. Repertoire TCRs were annotated as SARS-CoV-2-specific when V gene, CDR3 amino acid sequence and J gene were exactly matched to a known reactive TCR set. MIRA supplied the reference SARS-CoV-2 TCR set, which was filtered for enrichment in COVID-19-positive ImmuneCODE repertoires so that public or cross-reactive TCRs were removed. Using the MIRA antigens, annotated TCRs were further analysed by specific ORF or by position within an ORF. Depth was the summed frequency of annotated unique rearrangements, while breadth was defined as annotated unique rearrangements over total unique productive rearrangements. Group comparisons of TCR breadth used two-sided Wilcoxon rank-sum tests. TCRdb limited this immuneACCESS table to in-frame rearrangements with V and J called. A share of clones is missing; checked studies link under half to unresolved V genes, and the rest is unexplained. V, J and clone size are taken as reported in that table, and D and trimming were inferred from the DNA itself. The sample table records some 240,000 clones; 87% of these occur just once. The ten most abundant clones make up roughly 3% of the sample.

Trimming leaves V shorter by 0 bases and J shorter by 5 bases, with the junction holding 4 bases beyond the gene matches. Looking up the germline V gene yields CDR1 MNHEY and CDR2 SVGAGI. The CDR3 runs 16 residues from the cysteine to the phenylalanine. Just CDR3 DNA is preserved here, 48 bases in frame from base 1. This sample is drawn from a study of Ad26.COV2.S vaccination and SARS-CoV-2 variants (dated by TCRdb to the early 2020s). Broadly, across the study: Vaccine-arm donors came from COV1001, a multicentre, randomized, double-blind, placebo-controlled phase I-IIa trial of Ad26.COV2.S in healthy adults. Ad26.COV2.S was administered intramuscularly at 5 x 10^10 or 1 x 10^11 viral particles, either as a single shot or as two shots given 56 days apart. TCRbeta repertoire sequencing was used to assess the specificity and breadth of SARS-CoV-2-reactive T cell receptors after Ad26.COV2.S vaccination. The TCR-sequenced set comprised approximately 30 samples: about 19 Ad26.COV2.S vaccine recipients, 5 placebo recipients and 8 SARS-CoV-2 convalescent individuals. Trial participants were randomized into five groups of five: low-dose or high-dose Ad26.COV2.S given once or twice, or placebo on both occasions. Blinding of investigators to trial group allocation was maintained during experiments and outcome assessment.

Overall study results and their limits: Vaccine and placebo recipients had comparable non-spike TCR breadth, which fits with the vaccine containing only spike. According to the authors, total T cell responses may have been underestimated by the TCR breadth and depth analyses. After vaccination, substantial breadth of spike-specific CD8+ and CD4+ T cell responses was reported. The study lacked the statistical power to compare responses across vaccine doses or regimens. Spike-specific TCR breadth was higher in Ad26.COV2.S recipients than in placebo recipients (P = 0.0014).

What this sample's treatment or condition label stands for: around 19 received Ad26.COV2.S at low or high dose, single or two shots; several received placebo; per-sample allocation not given. Repertoires of vaccine and placebo recipients were sequenced from samples collected on day 63 after the first injection. In Cohort 1b, fewer than 30 adults aged 18-55 years were enrolled at a single site in Boston, USA, between 29 July and 7 August 2020. Ad26.COV2.S was a replication-incompetent adenovirus type 26 vector that expressed a prefusion-stabilized SARS-CoV-2 spike protein derived from the original Wuhan strain.

The source was peripheral blood, collected in a trial of Ad26.COV2.S vaccine versus placebo. In this chain, TRBV6-5 is recombined with TRBJ1-6; 7 nucleotides in the junction match TRBD1. The sequence came from a person between 18 and 60 years old who received the Ad26.COV2.S COVID-19 vaccine or a placebo. The CDR3 reads as follows: CASSYSRGQNNSPLHF. The DNA sequence is TGTGCCAGCAGTTACTCGAGGGGACAGAATAATTCACCCCTCCACTTT.